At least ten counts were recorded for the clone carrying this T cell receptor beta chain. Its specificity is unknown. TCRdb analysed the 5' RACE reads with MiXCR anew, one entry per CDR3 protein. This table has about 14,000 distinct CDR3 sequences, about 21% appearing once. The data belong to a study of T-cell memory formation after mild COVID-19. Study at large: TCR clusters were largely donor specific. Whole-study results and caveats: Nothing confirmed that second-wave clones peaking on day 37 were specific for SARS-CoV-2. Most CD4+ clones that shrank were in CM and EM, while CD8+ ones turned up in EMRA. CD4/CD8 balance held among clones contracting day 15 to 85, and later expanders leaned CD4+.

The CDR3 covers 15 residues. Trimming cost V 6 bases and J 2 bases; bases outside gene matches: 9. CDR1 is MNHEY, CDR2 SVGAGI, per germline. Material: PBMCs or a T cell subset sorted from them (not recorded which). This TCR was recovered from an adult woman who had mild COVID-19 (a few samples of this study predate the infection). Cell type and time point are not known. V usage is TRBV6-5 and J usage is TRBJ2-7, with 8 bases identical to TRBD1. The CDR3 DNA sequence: TGTGCCAGCAGCTTCCCAGGGACAGGAACCTACGAGCAGTACTTC. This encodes CASSFPGTGTYEQYF.